Each of the 16 T cell receptor beta chains below was sequenced from the same sample in a study of blood T cells in healthy people across ages. Alongside a J-beta primer mix, a sample-barcoded 5' primer served in a second PCR lasting about 6 to 12 cycles. TCRdb independently ran MiXCR on the 5' RACE reads; one entry per CDR3 protein. The repertoire holds about 670,000 distinct CDR3 sequences, with more than 45% as singletons. The sequenced material came from blood. The receptors were gathered from an elderly woman in good health.

The chain employs TRBV4-3 and TRBJ2-7; a possible D gene is TRBD2 (6 bases). The better agreement between TRBJ2-5 and the DNA end casts doubt on the J call. The germline CDR1 and CDR2 sequences are LGHNA and YSLEER. This CDR3 spans 15 amino acids. CDR3 loop: CASSQGGGGTETQYF. The CDR3 nucleotides read TGCGCCAGCAGCCAAGGAGGTGGAGGGACAGAGACCCAGTACTTC.

This clonotype was seen a single time. A much more abundant neighbour one base away suggests this may be a read error. V is TRBV28 and J is TRBJ2-7, with D unresolved. The CDR3 runs 13 residues. The germline CDR1 and CDR2 sequences are MDHEN and SYDVKM. Deletions cut 5 bases from V and 2 bases from J, with 10 bases between. In DNA, the CDR3 is TGTGCCAGCAGTGTGATTTCCACCTACGAGCAGTACTTC. This encodes CASSVISTYEQYF.

The gene calls are TRBV27 and TRBJ2-5; D might be TRBD1 (6 bases). The germline V gene has CDR1 MNHEY and CDR2 SMNVEV (reference sequence). The CDR3 contains 16 residues. Trimming stripped 3 bases from V and 1 base from J, with 15 bases between. CDR3 DNA sequence: TGTGCCAGCAGTTTTTTGGGGGCAGGGATCCAAGAGACCCAGTACTTC. Protein product: CASSFLGAGIQETQYF.

The chain combines TRBV2 with TRBJ2-5; the D is unclear. Trimming shortened V by 11 bases and J by 0 bases, and 22 bases separated the two germline ends. Germline V lookup: CDR1 SNHLY, CDR2 FYNNEI. CDR3 length: 16 amino acids. The DNA for the CDR3 is TGTGCCTTTAGTAGCAGGACGGAATCCGACCAAGAGACCCAGTACTTC. Translated, it gives CAFSSRTESDQETQYF.

About this clonotype itself: This may come from a read error, since a much larger clone is one base off. The rearrangement links TRBV18 to TRBJ2-1, with 9 bases matching TRBD1. Germline-derived CDR1 and CDR2 are KGHSH and LQKENI. This CDR3 has 14 amino acids. V was pared by 7 bases and J by 7 bases, with 8 bases of the junction left unmatched. CDR3 protein: CASFTTGQGNEQFF. The CDR3 DNA reads as TGTGCCAGCTTCACTACCGGACAGGGGAATGAGCAGTTCTTC.

To note about this clonotype: This may be a read error: a much more frequent sequence differs by one nucleotide. The rearrangement joins TRBV9 to TRBJ2-1; D ambiguous. The closer fit of TRBJ2-7 to the DNA end suggests the J call may be wrong. The CDR3 loop spans 13 amino acids. The germline V gene encodes CDR1 SGDLS and CDR2 YYNGEE. CDR3: CASNDGSYNEQYF. The CDR3 DNA reads as TGTGCCAGCAATGATGGCTCCTACAATGAGCAGTACTTC.

This clonotype occurred a few times. The chain couples TRBV29-1 to TRBJ2-5; D is perhaps TRBD2 (6 bases). The J call may be faulty, since TRBJ2-1 better matches the DNA end. The CDR3 has 13 amino acids. Germline assignment: CDR1 SQVTM and CDR2 ANQGSEA. The CDR3 loop reads CSVDREYQETQFF. CDR3 nucleotides: TGCAGCGTTGACCGGGAGTACCAAGAGACCCAGTTCTTC.

At least ten counts were recorded for this clonotype. The V and J genes are TRBV6-5 and TRBJ2-3; 7 nucleotides match TRBD1. Germline CDR1 is MNHEY and CDR2 is SVGAGI. This CDR3 has 14 residues. J was trimmed by 4 bases and V by 2 bases; bases with no gene match: 3. The CDR3 sequence: CASSYNRGADTQYF. The DNA for the CDR3 is TGTGCCAGCAGTTACAACAGGGGAGCAGATACGCAGTATTTT.

At least ten counts were recorded for this clonotype. The CDR3 sequence: CASSARDRYNEQFF. The CDR3 region has the DNA TGTGCCAGCAGTGCCCGGGACAGGTATAATGAGCAGTTCTTC. V gene TRBV27 combines with J gene TRBJ2-1; 8 nucleotides align to TRBD1. The length of the CDR3 is 14 residues. The trim removed 5 bases at V and 7 bases at J, leaving 7 bases unmatched. Germline V gene data show CDR1 as MNHEY and CDR2 as SMNVEV (reference sequence).

In this sample, this clonotype turned up a few times. The V call is TRBV7-9, the J call TRBJ2-1, with TRBD2 identical over 8 bases. There are 13 residues in the CDR3. In germline, CDR1 is SEHNR, CDR2 FQNEAQ (reference sequence). J lost 9 bases, V lost 5 bases, and 6 bases had no gene match. As DNA, the CDR3 is TGTGCCAGCAGCGTGAATGCGGGAGGTGAGCAGTTCTTC. Translation gives CASSVNAGGEQFF.

The sample holds many counts of this clonotype. The chain links TRBV29-1 to TRBJ2-1; the D is unclear. Trimming cost V 4 bases and J 0 bases, with 16 bases left between them. This CDR3 contains 16 residues. Germline loops: CDR1 SQVTM, CDR2 ANQGSEA. In DNA, the CDR3 is TGCAGCGTTGTTAGTTTTGGCATTAGCTCCTACAATGAGCAGTTCTTC. Protein: CSVVSFGISSYNEQFF.

This clonotype was seen more than once but under ten times. The V call is TRBV27, the J call TRBJ2-5; D may be TRBD2 (6 bases). V lost 5 bases and J lost 1, with 14 bases in between. Germline V gives CDR1 MNHEY, CDR2 SMNVEV (reference sequence). CDR3 size: 15 residues. CDR3 protein: CASSTGSGSQETQYF. The CDR3 DNA reads as TGTGCCAGCAGTACTGGGAGCGGGTCCCAAGAGACCCAGTACTTC.

This clonotype was observed a few times. The chain is built from TRBV12-3 or TRBV12-4 and TRBJ2-2; a weak D match, TRBD2 (6 bases). V was trimmed by 7 bases and J by 6 bases, leaving 12 bases between them. The CDR3 is 13 amino acids. The CDR3 DNA reads as TGTGCCAGCAAGGGGAGGACGGCCGGGGAGCTGTTTTTT. Its protein is CASKGRTAGELFF.

Concerning this clonotype itself: Since a much larger clone is just one base distant, this may be a read error. The chain recombines TRBV5-1 with TRBJ2-3; D might be TRBD1 (5 bases). CDR1 and CDR2 (germline): SGHRS, YFSETQ. CDR3 length: 14 residues. V was trimmed by 4 bases and J by 4 bases, leaving 13 bases between them. CDR3 loop: CASSRWAGPDTQYF. The CDR3 DNA follows: TGCGCCAGCAGCCGTTGGGCAGGGCCAGATACGCAGTATTTT. The variable domain in full, completed from reference TRBV5-1 and TRBJ2-3, reads KAGVTQTPRYLIKTRGQQVTLSCSPISGHRSVSWYQQTPGQGLQFLFEYFSETQRNKGNFPGRFSGRQFSNSRSEMNVSTLELGDSALYLCASSRWAGPDTQYFGPGTRLTVL.

On this clonotype itself: This may come from a read error, since a much larger clone is one base off. V gene TRBV27 combines with J gene TRBJ2-5; 7 nucleotides agree with TRBD1. The J call may be mistaken, given a closer DNA end match to TRBJ2-7. The CDR3 has 14 amino acids. Germline CDR1 reads MNHEY; CDR2 reads SMNVEV (reference sequence). The CDR3 region is CAGSLSRGFYEQYF. The CDR3, as DNA: TGTGCCGGCAGTTTAAGCAGGGGGTTCTACGAGCAGTACTTC.

Many counts were recorded for this clonotype. V usage is TRBV3-1 and J usage is TRBJ2-1, with D uncertain. The CDR3 is made up of 15 amino acids. Germline-derived CDR1 and CDR2 are LGHDT and YNNKEL (reference sequence). The ends were cut back, 5 bases at V and 0 bases at J, with 11 bases in the middle. The CDR3 here is CASSRSVSSYNEQFF. The CDR3 region has the DNA TGTGCCAGCAGCAGAAGCGTGAGCTCCTACAATGAGCAGTTCTTC.